One sample yielded the 21 T cell receptor beta chains listed below, sequenced in a study of blood T cell repertoires in COVID-19. Using immunoSEQ multiplex PCR, the repertoire was profiled, and TCRdb retains in-frame clones only, with some absent. The sample consists of 190,000 or so clones, around nine tenths of them appearing once. The sample comprised peripheral blood. These receptors originate from a man in his 60s who had recovered from COVID-19.

The rearrangement uses TRBV2 and TRBJ2-1, with D perhaps matching TRBD1 (6 bases). The germline V gene has CDR1 SNHLY and CDR2 FYNNEI. The CDR3 loop spans 12 amino acids. The ends were cut back, 7 bases at V and 15 bases at J, with 19 bases in the middle. The DNA of the CDR3 is TGTGCCAGCAACCAGAAACAGGGTGCTCCGTTCTTC. Protein: CASNQKQGAPFF.

The chain joins TRBV5-6 to TRBJ1-1; TRBD1 is a possible D gene (6 bases). Germline assignment: CDR1 SGHDT and CDR2 YYEEEE. Trimming left V 1 base short and J 6 bases short, with 10 bases between. The CDR3 loop spans 13 amino acids. In nucleotides, the CDR3 is TGTGCCAGCAGCTTGCGATGGACAGCTGAAGCTTTCTTT. This translates into CASSLRWTAEAFF.

This sequence joins TRBV9 and TRBJ2-5; D perhaps matches TRBD2 (6 bases). Germline V gene data show CDR1 as SGDLS and CDR2 as YYNGEE. The CDR3 is 16 residues long. V lost 3 bases, J lost 5 bases, and 20 bases lay in between. CDR3 nucleotides: TGTGCCAGCAGCGGTGGGACTGGGACTCGTCAGGAGACCCAGTACTTC. This sequence encodes CASSGGTGTRQETQYF.

The chain recombines TRBV9 with TRBJ2-3; 11 bases are a match to TRBD2. Germline values: CDR1 SGDLS, CDR2 YYNGEE. There are 16 residues in the CDR3. After removal of 3 bases from V and 2 bases from J, the junction contained 5 bases not matched to a gene. The CDR3 here is CASSGLAGLHTDTQYF. In DNA form, the CDR3 reads TGTGCCAGCAGCGGACTAGCGGGACTGCACACAGATACGCAGTATTTT.

This sequence joins TRBV19 and TRBJ2-5; D might be TRBD2 (5 bases). The CDR3 has 11 amino acids. Germline V gene sequence: CDR1 LNHDA, CDR2 SQIVND (reference sequence). Trimming pared 9 bases from V and 3 bases from J, leaving 8 bases between. As DNA, the CDR3 is TGTGCCAGGGACGGGAAAGAGACCCAGTACTTC. This translates into CARDGKETQYF.

V and J are TRBV6-5 and TRBJ2-1; 7 bases are shared with TRBD1. CDR3 size: 16 residues. V lost 4 bases, J lost 0 bases, and 6 bases stayed unmatched. Looked up from germline, CDR1 is MNHEY and CDR2 is SVGAGI. In nucleotides, the CDR3 is TGTGCCAGCAGTTTGACAGGGCTGAGCTCCTACAATGAGCAGTTCTTC. Protein: CASSLTGLSSYNEQFF.

The V and J genes are TRBV19 and TRBJ2-5; 8 bases are a match to TRBD2. CDR3 length: 15 amino acids. CDR1 is LNHDA, CDR2 SQIVND, per germline (reference sequence). V was clipped by 4 bases and J by 5 bases; unmatched bases: 9. The CDR3 spells CASSTWTSPEETQYF. CDR3 DNA sequence: TGTGCCAGTAGTACCTGGACTAGCCCGGAGGAGACCCAGTACTTC.

The rearrangement links TRBV12-3 or TRBV12-4 to TRBJ2-1; 7 nucleotides align to TRBD2. CDR3 length equals 13 residues. J gave up 10 bases and V 3 bases, and 6 bases lay outside the gene matches. This chain's CDR3 is CASSLIGGGEQFF. CDR3 sequence (DNA): TGTGCCAGCAGTTTGATCGGGGGAGGGGAGCAGTTCTTC.

The chain uses TRBV24-1 and TRBJ2-1; 8 bases agree with TRBD1. Germline V gives CDR1 KGHDR, CDR2 SFDVKD. The CDR3 length is 16 residues. The V gene end was trimmed by 4 bases and the J gene end by 5 bases; junction bases not matched to a gene: 9. DNA of the CDR3: TGTGCCACCAGTGACCTCGACAGGGGACAAAACAATGAGCAGTTCTTC. It specifies CATSDLDRGQNNEQFF.

This clone was observed a handful of times. The chain links TRBV28 to TRBJ1-5; 10 bases align to TRBD1. The CDR3 has 16 residues. Germline V gene data show CDR1 as MDHEN and CDR2 as SYDVKM. Unmatched junction bases numbered 7, after V lost 5 bases and J lost 3 bases. The CDR3 protein is CASSTPGQGFNQPQHF. CDR3 sequence (DNA): TGTGCCAGCAGTACCCCGGGACAGGGGTTCAATCAGCCCCAGCATTTT.

The V and J genes are TRBV7-9 and TRBJ2-3, with unresolved D. The CDR3 totals 12 residues. CDR1 and CDR2 (germline): SEHNR, FQNEAQ (reference sequence). The V end lost 5 bases, the J end lost 6 bases, and 9 bases lay between the germline ends. The CDR3 loop reads CASSPSADTQYF. The CDR3 DNA follows: TGTGCCAGCAGCCCCTCAGCGGATACGCAGTATTTT.

The J gene is TRBJ2-2, the V gene TRBV9; 9 bases are shared with TRBD1. Trimming removed 4 bases from V and 5 bases from J; junction bases left unmatched: 9. The CDR3 is made up of 16 amino acids. Germline V lookup: CDR1 SGDLS, CDR2 YYNGEE. CDR3 in amino acids: CASSLTGQGMTGELFF. The CDR3, as DNA: TGTGCCAGCAGCCTCACGGGACAGGGTATGACCGGGGAGCTGTTTTTT.

CDR3 sequence: CASSVGVSGNYEQYF. CDR3 DNA: TGTGCCAGCAGCGTAGGGGTTAGCGGTAACTACGAGCAGTACTTC. J is TRBJ2-7 and V is TRBV9; possibly TRBD2 for D (6 bases). Germline CDR1 is SGDLS and CDR2 is YYNGEE. The CDR3 runs 15 residues. Deletions cut 0 bases from V and 3 bases from J, with 13 bases between.

This chain uses TRBV5-1 with TRBJ1-3; D gene unclear. Germline lookup yields CDR1 SGHRS and CDR2 YFSETQ. Trimming removed 0 bases from V and 1 base from J, with 11 bases in between. The CDR3 length is 16 residues. The CDR3 loop is CASSLGLADSGNTIYF. In nucleotides, the CDR3 is TGCGCCAGCAGCTTGGGTCTGGCGGATTCTGGAAACACCATATATTTT.

The chain employs TRBV7-9 and TRBJ2-5; D might be TRBD2 (6 bases). CDR3 length equals 13 residues. Germline V gene lookup returns CDR1 SEHNR and CDR2 FQNEAQ (reference sequence). Trimming took 5 bases from V and 9 from J, leaving 16 bases between them. CDR3 residues: CASSRPGLGPQYF. In DNA, the CDR3 is TGTGCCAGCAGCCGCCCGGGACTGGGGCCCCAGTACTTC.

V is TRBV14 and J is TRBJ1-2, with 8 nucleotides matching TRBD1. Germline trimming cut 4 bases from V and 4 bases from J; bases unmatched to any gene: 11. Germline V gives CDR1 SGHDN, CDR2 FVKESK. This CDR3 spans 16 amino acids. CDR3 region: CASSLAGTGGSYGYTF. The CDR3 DNA reads as TGTGCCAGCAGCCTAGCCGGGACAGGAGGCTCCTATGGCTACACCTTC.

The chain joins TRBV15 to TRBJ2-3; the match to TRBD1 covers 8 bases. This CDR3 has 12 amino acids. V lost 10 bases, J lost 7 bases, and 7 bases stayed unmatched. Germline CDR1 is LNHNV and CDR2 is YYDKDF (reference sequence). CDR3 nucleotide sequence: TGTGCCATTGACAGGGGTTTATATACGCAGTATTTT. Protein: CAIDRGLYTQYF.

Here the CDR3 reads CASSLGTGEERSPLHF. CDR3 DNA sequence: TGTGCCAGCAGCTTAGGGACAGGGGAAGAACGGTCACCCCTCCACTTT. The chain couples TRBV7-3 to TRBJ1-6; 10 bases agree with TRBD1. Germline CDR1 and CDR2: SGHTA and FQGTGA. The CDR3 consists of 16 residues. J gave up 10 bases and V 2 bases, and 8 bases lay outside the gene matches.

The gene calls are TRBV19 and TRBJ1-1, with 7 nucleotides matching TRBD1. The CDR3 has 15 amino acids. Germline V gene data show CDR1 as LNHDA and CDR2 as SQIVND (reference sequence). Trimming removed 6 bases from V and 5 bases from J; junction bases left unmatched: 12. The CDR3 DNA sequence: TGTGCCAGTAGACCAGAAGACAGGGCGTGGACTGAAGCTTTCTTT. It translates to CASRPEDRAWTEAFF.

This rearrangement joins TRBV7-3 to TRBJ2-1, with 11 bases aligning to TRBD2. Per germline, CDR1 SGHTA and CDR2 FQGTGA. The CDR3 covers 19 residues. V shed 4 bases and J 0 bases; nucleotides not matched to a gene: 11. The CDR3, as DNA: TGTGCCAGCAGCTCTGGGACTAGCGGATCCGACAGCTCCTACAATGAGCAGTTCTTC. Protein sequence: CASSSGTSGSDSSYNEQFF.

The chain has TRBV28 and TRBJ2-4; tentative D call: TRBD2 (5 bases). The CDR3 spans 14 residues. V lost 7 bases, J lost 10 bases, and 20 bases lay in between. Germline CDR1 reads MDHEN; CDR2 reads SYDVKM. CDR3 nucleotide sequence: TGTGCCAGCACTCTCGACACCCCCCCGGGGATTCAGTACTTC. It yields the protein CASTLDTPPGIQYF.